The rows below give T cell receptor beta chains drawn from one sample of a study of blood T cell repertoires in COVID-19. Profiled with immunoSEQ multiplex PCR; TCRdb holds only in-frame clones, not every one. The profile shows around 220,000 clones, roughly 88% of them singletons. Sequencing was done on a sample of PBMCs or T cells enriched from blood (not recorded which). Receptor source: a woman between 50 and 59 years old with acute COVID-19. Each CDR3 is given without its conserved first and last residue.

j_gene: TRBJ2-7; len: 15; v_gene: TRBV18; CDR3aa: ASSLSGTGFPLRQQY
j_gene: TRBJ1-2; len: 9; v_gene: TRBV6-1; CDR3aa: ASSELYGYT
j_gene: TRBJ1-2; len: 9; v_gene: TRBV29-1; CDR3aa: SVGSSVVYT
j_gene: TRBJ1-2; len: 12; v_gene: TRBV2; CDR3aa: ASSEQGANYGYT
j_gene: TRBJ2-1; len: 14; v_gene: TRBV6-2/TRBV6-3; CDR3aa: ASSYSVAGGMDEQF
j_gene: TRBJ2-1; len: 15; v_gene: TRBV7-6; CDR3aa: ASSLGERASSYNEQF
j_gene: TRBJ2-1; len: 11; v_gene: TRBV12-3/TRBV12-4; CDR3aa: ASSSTGYNEQF
j_gene: TRBJ2-1; len: 12; v_gene: TRBV28; CDR3aa: ASMTGSLYNEQF
j_gene: TRBJ2-2; len: 14; v_gene: TRBV7-8; CDR3aa: ASSSVAGGYTGELF
j_gene: TRBJ1-3; len: 13; v_gene: TRBV25-1; CDR3aa: ASSDQGQVGNTIY
j_gene: TRBJ2-7; len: 10; v_gene: TRBV25-1; CDR3aa: ASSAGSYEQY
j_gene: TRBJ1-2; len: 12; v_gene: TRBV30; CDR3aa: AWSVGQGAGGYT
j_gene: TRBJ1-2; len: 11; v_gene: TRBV3-1/TRBV3-2; CDR3aa: ASSQVQGYGYT
j_gene: TRBJ1-6; len: 9; v_gene: TRBV20-1; CDR3aa: SAGDGRRSG
j_gene: TRBJ2-1; len: 13; v_gene: TRBV5-1; CDR3aa: ASSLGGSEGNEQF
j_gene: TRBJ2-7; len: 12; v_gene: TRBV4-1; CDR3aa: ASSVKGQGYEQY
j_gene: TRBJ1-4; len: 9; v_gene: TRBV29-1; CDR3aa: SVDSGNLLF
j_gene: TRBJ1-4; len: 13; v_gene: TRBV7-8; CDR3aa: ASSLRGGFNEKLF
j_gene: TRBJ1-2; len: 12; v_gene: TRBV28; CDR3aa: ASSWGQGIYGYT
j_gene: TRBJ2-7; len: 14; v_gene: TRBV28; CDR3aa: ASSPGASGLTYEQY
j_gene: TRBJ1-1; len: 11; v_gene: TRBV5-1; CDR3aa: ASRQQGNTEAF
j_gene: TRBJ2-1; len: 12; v_gene: TRBV4-1; CDR3aa: ASREREGRNEQF
j_gene: TRBJ2-3; len: 12; v_gene: TRBV7-2; CDR3aa: ASRGGVGRDTQY
j_gene: TRBJ1-1; len: 10; v_gene: TRBV7-8; CDR3aa: ASSVGRSLAF
j_gene: TRBJ1-5; len: 12; v_gene: TRBV2; CDR3aa: ASLRDRGDQPQH
j_gene: TRBJ2-7; len: 13; v_gene: TRBV19; CDR3aa: ASSNNPGGVLRQY
j_gene: TRBJ2-3; len: 10; v_gene: TRBV12-3/TRBV12-4; CDR3aa: ASRLYTDTQY
j_gene: TRBJ2-2; len: 14; v_gene: TRBV20-1; CDR3aa: SASYAGGPITGELF